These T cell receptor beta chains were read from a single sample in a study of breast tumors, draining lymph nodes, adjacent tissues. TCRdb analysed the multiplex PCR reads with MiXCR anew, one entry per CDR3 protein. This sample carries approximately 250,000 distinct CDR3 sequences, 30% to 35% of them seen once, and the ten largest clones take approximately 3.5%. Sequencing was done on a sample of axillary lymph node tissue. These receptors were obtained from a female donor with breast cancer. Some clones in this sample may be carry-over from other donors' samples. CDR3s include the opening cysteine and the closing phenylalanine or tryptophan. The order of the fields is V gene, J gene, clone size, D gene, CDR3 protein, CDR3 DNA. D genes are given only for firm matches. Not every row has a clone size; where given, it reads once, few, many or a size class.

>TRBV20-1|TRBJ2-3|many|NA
CSALKLGSTDTQYF
TGCAGTGCACTAAAGCTAGGTTCCACAGATACGCAGTATTTT
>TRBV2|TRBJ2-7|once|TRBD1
CASSFPRDRGFSYEQYF
TGTGCCAGCAGTTTCCCACGGGACAGGGGCTTCTCCTACGAGCAGTACTTC
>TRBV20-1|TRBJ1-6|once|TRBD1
CSAVQGANYNSPLHF
TGCAGTGCTGTCCAGGGGGCTAACTATAATTCACCCCTCCACTTT
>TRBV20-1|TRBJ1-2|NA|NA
CSARAGYTF
TGCAGTGCTAGAGCTGGCTACACCTTC
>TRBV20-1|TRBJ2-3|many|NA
CSAREPFTDTQYF
TGCAGTGCTAGAGAACCCTTCACAGATACGCAGTATTTT
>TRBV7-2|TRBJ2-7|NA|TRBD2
CASSSKLGLAGAAYEQYF
TGTGCCAGCAGCTCCAAGTTGGGACTAGCGGGAGCTGCCTACGAACAGTACTTC
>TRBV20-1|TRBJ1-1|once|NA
CSARTTGGGAFF
TGCAGTGCTAGAACCACAGGTGGGGGAGCTTTCTTT
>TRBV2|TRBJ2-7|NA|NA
CASSETGTSSSYEQYF
TGTGCCAGCAGTGAAACCGGGACTTCGAGCTCCTACGAGCAGTACTTC
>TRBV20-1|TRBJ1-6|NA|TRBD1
CSAIQGVEAPLHF
TGCAGTGCTATCCAGGGGGTGGAGGCACCCCTCCACTTT
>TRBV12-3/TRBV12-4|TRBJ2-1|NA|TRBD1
CASSLIGQGGEQFF
TGTGCCAGCAGCCTCATTGGACAGGGGGGTGAGCAGTTCTTC
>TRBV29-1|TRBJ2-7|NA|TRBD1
CSSPRTGSDEQYF
TGCAGCTCACCGAGGACAGGGAGCGACGAGCAGTACTTC